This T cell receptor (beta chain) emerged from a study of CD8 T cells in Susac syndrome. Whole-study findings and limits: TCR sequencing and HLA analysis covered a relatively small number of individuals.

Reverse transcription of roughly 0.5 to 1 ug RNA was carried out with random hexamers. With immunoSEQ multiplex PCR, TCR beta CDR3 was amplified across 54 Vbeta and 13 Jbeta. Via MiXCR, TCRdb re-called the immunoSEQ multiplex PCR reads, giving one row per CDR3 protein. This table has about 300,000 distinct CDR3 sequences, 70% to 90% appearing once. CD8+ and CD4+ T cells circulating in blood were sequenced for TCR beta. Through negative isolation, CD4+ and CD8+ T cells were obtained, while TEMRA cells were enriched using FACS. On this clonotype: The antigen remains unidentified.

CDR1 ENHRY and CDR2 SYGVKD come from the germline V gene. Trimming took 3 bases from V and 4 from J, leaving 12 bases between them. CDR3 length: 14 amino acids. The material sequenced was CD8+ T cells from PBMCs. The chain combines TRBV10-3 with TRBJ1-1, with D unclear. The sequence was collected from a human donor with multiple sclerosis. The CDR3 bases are TGTGCCATCAGTGAAAGAGGTGAGGCCACTGAAGCTTTCTTT. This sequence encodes CAISERGEATEAFF.